Following are 18 T cell receptor beta chains from one sample sequenced in a study of PD-L1 blockade in urothelial cancer. Profiling relied on immunoSEQ multiplex PCR, and the TCRdb table lists in-frame clones only, not all of them. Of over 100,000 clones in the sample, more than 85% are singletons; the top ten hold 3% to 4.5%. Specified time point: peripheral blood 6 weeks after treatment start. Sample: PBMCs, taken around atezolizumab (anti-PD-L1) treatment. All receptors derive from a man in his 60s with urothelial cancer.

The chain links TRBV25-1 to TRBJ2-1, with 8 positions matching TRBD1. The CDR3 contains 15 residues. V was clipped by 2 bases and J by 9 bases; unmatched bases: 9. Germline CDR1 is MGHDK and CDR2 is SYGVNS. CDR3 amino acids: CASSEPRQGAVEQFF. The CDR3 bases are TGTGCCAGCAGTGAACCCCGTCAGGGGGCAGTTGAGCAGTTCTTC.

The V and J genes are TRBV6-6 and TRBJ1-3; a weak D match, TRBD1 (6 bases). Germline V gene data show CDR1 as MNHNY and CDR2 as SVGAGI (reference sequence). The CDR3 consists of 15 residues. V shed 2 bases and J shed 4 bases, with 12 bases lying between them. The CDR3 DNA follows: TGTGCCAGCAGTTACCCAGGGGTACGAGGAAACACCATATATTTT. Translating gives CASSYPGVRGNTIYF.

This sequence joins TRBV29-1 and TRBJ2-6, with D possibly TRBD2 on 5 matching bases. CDR3 length: 15 amino acids. Germline loops: CDR1 SQVTM, CDR2 ANQGSEA. Deletions cut 6 bases from V and 2 bases from J, with 14 bases between. The CDR3 region is CSVADGGAGANVLTF. CDR3 coding DNA: TGCAGCGTCGCGGACGGAGGAGCTGGGGCCAACGTCCTGACTTTC.

V usage is TRBV5-4 and J usage is TRBJ2-7, with 12 positions matching TRBD2. The CDR3 is made up of 15 amino acids. Germline V gene sequence: CDR1 SGHNT, CDR2 YYREEE (reference sequence). V lost 4 bases and J lost 7; bases outside the gene matches: 9. CDR3 sequence (DNA): TGTGCCAGCAGCCCGAGGACTAGCGGGATAGAAGAGCAGTACTTC. It codes for CASSPRTSGIEEQYF.

The chain uses TRBV30 and TRBJ1-2, with TRBD1 matching 9 bases. V shed 1 base and J 5 bases; nucleotides not matched to a gene: 5. Germline CDR1 GTSNPN, CDR2 SVGIG (reference sequence). CDR3 length: 14 amino acids. As DNA, the CDR3 is TGTGCCTGGAGTGGGGGACAGGGTGGTTATGGCTACACCTTC. This encodes CAWSGGQGGYGYTF.

The genes are TRBV9 and TRBJ2-5; D is ambiguous. V was clipped by 2 bases and J by 5 bases, with 10 bases between them. Germline V gene lookup returns CDR1 SGDLS and CDR2 YYNGEE. The CDR3 sequence is 13 residues long. CDR3 coding DNA: TGTGCCAGCAGCGTTCAGGTTGGGGAGACCCAGTACTTC. This translates into CASSVQVGETQYF.

The chain links TRBV5-1 to TRBJ2-3; D might be TRBD2 (7 bases). The V gene lost 0 bases and the J gene lost 3 bases, with 20 bases spanning the gap. This CDR3 contains 18 residues. Germline V gene sequence: CDR1 SGHRS, CDR2 YFSETQ. This CDR3 is CASSLGGLQGGGTDTQYF. For the CDR3, the DNA is TGCGCCAGCAGCTTGGGGGGCCTACAGGGAGGGGGAACAGATACGCAGTATTTT.

This clone was seen a single time. The chain has TRBV6-5 and TRBJ2-1; TRBD2 agrees at 7 bases. The CDR3 extends over 14 amino acids. Germline CDR1 and CDR2: MNHEY and SVGAGI. V lost 6 bases to trimming and J lost 6 bases; unmatched junction nucleotides: 8. This chain's CDR3 is CASRDDSGSNEQFF. The CDR3, as DNA: TGTGCCAGCAGGGATGATAGCGGGTCCAATGAGCAGTTCTTC.

The chain joins TRBV5-4 to TRBJ2-1, with TRBD1 matching over 9 bases. The trim removed 5 bases at V and 9 bases at J, leaving 9 bases unmatched. The CDR3 extends over 14 amino acids. In germline, CDR1 is SGHNT, CDR2 YYREEE (reference sequence). CDR3 amino acids: CASRQRDRESEQFF. The DNA of the CDR3 is TGTGCCAGCAGACAGCGGGACAGGGAGAGTGAGCAGTTCTTC. The full variable domain, with the rest looked up from reference TRBV5-4 and TRBJ2-1, is ETGVTQSPTHLIKTRGQQVTLRCSSQSGHNTVSWYQQALGQGPQFIFQYYREEENGRGNFPPRFSGLQFPNYSSELNVNALELDDSALYLCASRQRDRESEQFFGPGTRLTVL.

The chain recombines TRBV18 with TRBJ1-6; 7 bases align to TRBD1. This CDR3 is built from 15 residues. The V gene's germline CDR1 is KGHSH and CDR2 LQKENI. Germline trimming cut 6 bases from V and 7 bases from J; bases unmatched to any gene: 9. The CDR3 DNA follows: TGTGCCAGCTCCGCCCAGGGGGTGGAAAATTCACCCCTCCACTTT. Translated, it gives CASSAQGVENSPLHF.

This clone was seen a few times. The genes are TRBV27 and TRBJ1-1; D might be TRBD1 (5 bases). Per germline, CDR1 MNHEY and CDR2 SMNVEV (reference sequence). Trimming removed 4 bases from V and 1 base from J, with 10 bases in between. The CDR3 runs 14 residues. CDR3 amino acids: CASSSRVGNTEAFF. The CDR3 DNA is TGTGCCAGCAGTTCCAGGGTCGGGAACACTGAAGCTTTCTTT.

V and J are TRBV6-1 and TRBJ2-1, with TRBD2 as a possible D gene (5 bases). The CDR3 is 13 amino acids. Germline-derived CDR1 and CDR2 are MNHNS and SASEGT. Deletions cut 7 bases from V and 2 bases from J, with 9 bases between. The DNA of the CDR3 is TGTGCCAGCACCGGGGTCCCCTACAATGAGCAGTTCTTC. Its protein is CASTGVPYNEQFF.

V and J are TRBV9 and TRBJ2-7; D may be TRBD2 (5 bases). Between the trimmed V and J ends, which lost 2 bases and 5 bases, there was a span of 11 bases. The CDR3 runs to 13 residues. In germline, CDR1 is SGDLS, CDR2 YYNGEE. CDR3 protein: CASSVGPGDEQYF. The CDR3 DNA reads TGTGCCAGCAGCGTGGGCCCCGGGGACGAGCAGTACTTC. Looking up the rest from reference TRBV9 and TRBJ2-7 gives the full variable domain: DSGVTQTPKHLITATGQRVTLRCSPRSGDLSVYWYQQSLDQGLQFLIQYYNGEERAKGNILERFSAQQFPDLHSELNLSSLELGDSALYFCASSVGPGDEQYFGPGTRLTVT.

The genes are TRBV30 and TRBJ1-5; D not resolved. CDR1 and CDR2 (germline): GTSNPN, SVGIG (reference sequence). Between the trimmed V and J ends, which lost 1 base and 2 bases, there was a span of 9 bases. The CDR3 is 14 residues long. The chain's CDR3 is CAWSEIQGNQPQHF. CDR3 DNA: TGTGCCTGGAGTGAGATCCAGGGCAATCAGCCCCAGCATTTT.

V usage is TRBV28 and J usage is TRBJ1-1; 8 nucleotides line up with TRBD1. The CDR3 contains 14 residues. Germline CDR1 reads MDHEN; CDR2 reads SYDVKM. V dropped 6 bases and J dropped 1; count of bases not matched to a gene: 4. CDR3 residues: CASSRTGRNTEAFF. For the CDR3, the DNA is TGTGCCAGCAGCCGGACAGGGAGGAACACTGAAGCTTTCTTT.

V and J are TRBV10-1 and TRBJ2-2; D is possibly TRBD2 (6 bases). Trimming shortened V by 4 bases and J by 4 bases, and 13 bases separated the two germline ends. The CDR3 consists of 15 residues. CDR1 WNHNN and CDR2 SYGVQD come from the germline V gene (reference sequence). CDR3 bases: TGCGCCAGCAGTGCCAATATCGGGGGCACCGGGGAGCTGTTTTTT. Its protein is CASSANIGGTGELFF.

The chain links TRBV5-1 to TRBJ2-7; TRBD1 matches at 7 bases. In germline, CDR1 is SGHRS, CDR2 YFSETQ. V was clipped by 0 bases and J by 4 bases; unmatched bases: 4. This CDR3 is 14 amino acids long. CDR3 sequence: CASSLGNRGYEQYF. In DNA, the CDR3 is TGCGCCAGCAGCTTGGGAAACAGGGGTTACGAGCAGTACTTC.

The chain couples TRBV7-9 to TRBJ2-1; 13 bases align to TRBD2. Looked up from germline, CDR1 is SEHNR and CDR2 is FQNEAQ (reference sequence). V dropped 5 bases and J dropped 7; count of bases not matched to a gene: 11. This CDR3 region has 17 residues. CDR3 DNA: TGTGCCAGCAGCAGACAAACTAGCGGGAGGGCCTTAAATGAGCAGTTCTTC. Residues: CASSRQTSGRALNEQFF.